This T cell receptor (beta chain) was sequenced for a study of cytomegalovirus exposure and HLA in healthy donors. Findings and limits, study-wide: Earlier findings revealed that most TCR beta V segments proved productive either about 90% or about 30% of the time.

This clone was detected only a few times. The target antigen is unknown. The PCR used 60 Vbeta and 13 Jbeta primers. The method was immunoSEQ multiplex PCR; TCRdb's version includes in-frame clones alone and lacks a portion of them. Of about 210,000 clones listed, approximately 86% are singletons. Germline V gene sequence: CDR1 MNHEY, CDR2 SVGAGI. Trimming stripped 0 bases from V and 2 bases from J, with 8 bases between. The length of the CDR3 is 15 residues. The TCR comes from a boy younger than 10 in good health and CMV-seronegative. The sample taken for sequencing was PBMCs. The J gene is TRBJ1-3, the V gene TRBV6-5; D is uncertain. CDR3 nucleotides: TGTGCCAGCAGTTACTCTGGCGGCCCTGGAAACACCATATATTTT. This codes for CASSYSGGPGNTIYF.